The clone carrying this T cell receptor beta chain has just a few counts. CDR1 and CDR2 from the germline V gene are WNHNN and SYGVQD (reference sequence). With V trimmed by 4 bases and J by 3 bases, 5 bases remained unmatched. The CDR3 has 15 amino acids. This sample was included in a study of blood T cell repertoires in COVID-19. Data came from immunoSEQ multiplex PCR; TCRdb stores just in-frame clones and leaves some out. The sample records about 440,000 clones, around 89% being singletons. The sequence was obtained from a woman between 50 and 59 years old with COVID-19, enrolled during active disease. The V and J genes are TRBV10-1 and TRBJ1-1, with 10 bases identical to TRBD1. Input material: peripheral blood. The CDR3 nucleotides read TGCGCCAGCAGTGGACAGGGGGCCCAGGACACTGAAGCTTTCTTT. This codes for CASSGQGAQDTEAFF.